This passage covers 6 T cell receptor beta chains from one sample sequenced in a study of graft-versus-host responses after intestinal transplantation. Antigens of these TCRs are unknown. The table came from immunoSEQ multiplex PCR; TCRdb's copy has only in-frame clones and leaves some out. The table has about 80,000 clones, 70% to 90% seen once. This specimen consisted of unstimulated CD4+ T cells sorted from spleen or lymph node cells, obtained before intestinal transplant. The receptors here all came from a human donor who received an intestinal transplant.

The rearrangement uses TRBV10-3 and TRBJ1-2, with a possible D match to TRBD1 (5 bases). The CDR3 extends over 11 amino acids. Germline CDR1 ENHRY, CDR2 SYGVKD. V was shortened by 0 bases and J by 13 bases, with 9 bases between the two germline ends. The CDR3 DNA follows: TGTGCCATCAGTGAGTCAGCAGGGTTCACCTTC. It codes for CAISESAGFTF.

J is TRBJ2-5 and V is TRBV4-2; the match to TRBD2 covers 10 bases. The J call may be mistaken, given a closer DNA end match to TRBJ2-7. The CDR3 runs 17 residues. Germline lookup yields CDR1 LGHNA and CDR2 YNFKEQ. The CDR3 loop is CASSQVVAGGTTYEQYF. In DNA, the CDR3 is TGTGCCAGCAGCCAAGTCGTAGCGGGGGGTACCACCTACGAGCAGTACTTC.

This sequence joins TRBV21-1 and TRBJ2-7; the DNA was not used to check the table's D call, TRBD2. TRBV21-1 is reported as a pseudogene. The CDR3 runs to 16 residues. CDR3 sequence (DNA): TGTGCCAGCAGCAAACCTAGGCAGCCCCTACGGGACGAGCAGTACTTC. Protein: CASSKPRQPLRDEQYF.

V and J are TRBV6-5 and TRBJ1-5, with D perhaps TRBD1 (6 bases). CDR1 is MNHEY, CDR2 SVGAGI, per germline. Trimming shortened V by 4 bases and J by 0 bases, and 10 bases separated the two germline ends. This CDR3 is built from 15 residues. The CDR3 region is CASSSGVYSNQPQHF. The CDR3 nucleotides read TGTGCCAGCAGTTCAGGGGTTTATAGCAATCAGCCCCAGCATTTT.

The chain carries TRBV6-1 and TRBJ1-5; no reliable D call. The V end was cut by 2 bases, the J end by 0 bases, with 8 bases between. Looked up from germline, CDR1 is MNHNS and CDR2 is SASEGT. This CDR3 has 15 amino acids. CDR3 in DNA: TGTGCCAGCAGTGAACAGTACAATAGCAATCAGCCCCAGCATTTT. Amino acids: CASSEQYNSNQPQHF.

The J gene is TRBJ2-7, the V gene TRBV5-4; a weak D match, TRBD2 (5 bases). The germline V gene has CDR1 SGHNT and CDR2 YYREEE (reference sequence). CDR3 size: 14 residues. The V end was cut by 2 bases, the J end by 3 bases, with 12 bases between. The CDR3 coding sequence is TGTGCCAGCAGCTTCGGGCGGGCAGGCTACGAGCAGTACTTC. It yields the protein CASSFGRAGYEQYF.